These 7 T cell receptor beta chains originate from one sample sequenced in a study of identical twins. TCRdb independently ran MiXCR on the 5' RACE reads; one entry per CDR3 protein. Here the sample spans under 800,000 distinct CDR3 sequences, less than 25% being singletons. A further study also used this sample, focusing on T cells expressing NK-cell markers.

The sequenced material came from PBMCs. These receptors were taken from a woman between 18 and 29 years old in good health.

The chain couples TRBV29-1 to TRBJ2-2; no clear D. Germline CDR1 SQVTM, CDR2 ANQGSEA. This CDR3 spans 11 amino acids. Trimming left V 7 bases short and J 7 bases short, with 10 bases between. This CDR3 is CSARIYGELFF. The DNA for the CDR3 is TGCAGCGCCAGGATCTACGGGGAGCTGTTTTTT.

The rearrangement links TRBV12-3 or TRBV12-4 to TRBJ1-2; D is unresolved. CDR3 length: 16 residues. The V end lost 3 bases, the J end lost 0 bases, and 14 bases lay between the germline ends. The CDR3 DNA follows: TGTGCCAGCAGTTTGGGATTGGGCAGCACTAACTATGGCTACACCTTC. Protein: CASSLGLGSTNYGYTF.

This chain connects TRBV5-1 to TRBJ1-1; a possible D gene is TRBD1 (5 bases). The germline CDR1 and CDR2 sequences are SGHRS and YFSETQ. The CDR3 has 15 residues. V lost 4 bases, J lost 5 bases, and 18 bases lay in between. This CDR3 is CASSPRRTRGTEAFF. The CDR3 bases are TGCGCCAGCAGCCCGCGCCGGACTCGGGGGACTGAAGCTTTCTTT.

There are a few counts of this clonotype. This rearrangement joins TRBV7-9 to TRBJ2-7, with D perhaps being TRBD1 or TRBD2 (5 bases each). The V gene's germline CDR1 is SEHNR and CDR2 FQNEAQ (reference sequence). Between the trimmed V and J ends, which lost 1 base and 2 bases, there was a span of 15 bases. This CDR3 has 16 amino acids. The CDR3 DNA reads TGTGCCAGCAGCTTAGGCCCGAGGCAGGGAGCCTACGAGCAGTACTTC. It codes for CASSLGPRQGAYEQYF.

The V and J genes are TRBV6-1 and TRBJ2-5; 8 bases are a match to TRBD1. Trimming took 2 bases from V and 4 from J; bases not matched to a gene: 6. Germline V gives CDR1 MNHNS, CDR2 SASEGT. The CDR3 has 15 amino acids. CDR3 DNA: TGTGCCAGCAGTGAACCGGGACAGGTGCCAGAGACCCAGTACTTC. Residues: CASSEPGQVPETQYF.

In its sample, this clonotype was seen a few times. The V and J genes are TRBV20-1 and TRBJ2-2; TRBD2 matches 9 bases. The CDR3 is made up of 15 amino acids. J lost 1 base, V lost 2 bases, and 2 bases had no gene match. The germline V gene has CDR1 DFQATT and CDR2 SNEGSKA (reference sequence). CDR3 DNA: TGCAGTGCTAGAAAACTAGCGGGGAACACCGGGGAGCTGTTTTTT. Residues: CSARKLAGNTGELFF.

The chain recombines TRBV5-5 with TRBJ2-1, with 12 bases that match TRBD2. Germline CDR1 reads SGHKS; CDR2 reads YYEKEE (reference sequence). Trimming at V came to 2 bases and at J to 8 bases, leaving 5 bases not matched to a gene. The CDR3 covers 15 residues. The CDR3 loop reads CASSFRLAGADEQFF. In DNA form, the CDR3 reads TGTGCCAGCAGCTTTCGACTAGCGGGAGCCGATGAGCAGTTCTTC. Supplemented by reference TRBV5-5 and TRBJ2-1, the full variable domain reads DAGVTQSPTHLIKTRGQQVTLRCSPISGHKSVSWYQQVLGQGPQFIFQYYEKEERGRGNFPDRFSARQFPNYSSELNVNALLLGDSALYLCASSFRLAGADEQFFGPGTRLTVL.